This T cell receptor beta chain was found in a study of cytomegalovirus exposure and HLA in healthy donors. Across the whole study: Researchers found that roughly 81% of some 400 genotyped donors fell within the Caucasian-associated ancestry cluster.

Notes on this clone: Its target is not known.

This CDR3 is 14 amino acids long. CDR1 and CDR2 (germline): SGHTA, FQGTGA. With V trimmed by 4 bases and J by 9 bases, 8 bases remained unmatched. Findings and caveats of the study: TCR beta sequences reportedly predicted most subjects' HLA-A and HLA-B alleles accurately. The authors considered a cluster of highly shared sequence variants likely to be a sequencing artifact.

The PCR ran on 60 Vbeta and 13 Jbeta primers. The table came from immunoSEQ multiplex PCR; TCRdb's copy has only in-frame clones and leaves some out. The sample lists around 200,000 clones, 75% to 90% occurring once. This receptor was identified in a man in his forties in good health and CMV-seropositive. The rearrangement joins TRBV7-3 to TRBJ1-5; TRBD1 matches 8 bases. The sequencing input was PBMCs. CDR3 amino acids: CASSWGQVWRPQHF. In nucleotides, the CDR3 is TGTGCCAGCAGCTGGGGACAGGTTTGGCGGCCCCAGCATTTT.